This T cell receptor (beta chain) was identified during a study of blood T cells in healthy people across ages. Notes on the study in general: Diversity was higher, and naive CD4+ cells more numerous, in long-lived donors than in aged donors.

This clonotype has a handful of counts. Its antigen is not known. The use of a sample-barcoded 5' primer and a J-beta primer mix characterized a second PCR of about 7 to 12 cycles. TCRdb independently ran MiXCR on the 5' RACE reads; one entry per CDR3 protein. The data contain about 1.6 million distinct CDR3 sequences, 30% to 35% of them singletons. This CDR3 is built from 16 residues. V lost 6 bases to trimming and J lost 0 bases, with 15 bases between them. The germline gives CDR1 ENHRY, CDR2 SYGVKD. The sequencing input was blood. The TCR originated in a woman younger than 45 in good health. The chain couples TRBV10-3 to TRBJ2-1, with a possible D match to TRBD2 (6 bases). CDR3 coding DNA: TGTGCCATCAGCGGCGGGACTGCCAGCTCCTACAATGAGCAGTTCTTC. This translates into CAISGGTASSYNEQFF.